What follows describes a single TCR beta chain. Its matching antigen is unknown. It was around 10 milliliters of peripheral blood that were drawn from each donor. The germline V gene has CDR1 SGHRS and CDR2 YFSETQ. V trimming: 5 bases; J trimming: 5 bases; junction bases outside the gene matches: 13. The CDR3 consists of 16 residues. These data originate in a study of blood T cells in healthy people across ages. Study-wide results and caveats: Researchers judged that diversity estimates from one million T cells fell short of true values.

Primed by a sample-barcoded 5' primer and a J-beta primer mix, a second PCR proceeded for 7 to 11 cycles. TCRdb called the 5' RACE reads again in MiXCR, with one record for every CDR3 protein. In the table there are about 780,000 distinct CDR3 sequences, around 25% of which are singletons. These data also featured in a second study, about T cells of mothers and their children. As that study records: The sample comes from some 10 healthy Caucasian donors: mothers and children. Using around 1.6 ug per 15 ul, all extracted RNA underwent cDNA synthesis.

The rearrangement joins TRBV5-1 to TRBJ1-1; 9 bases map to TRBD1. The clonotype comes from a boy aged 5-17 years in good health. Sequencing input: blood. The CDR3 nucleotides read TGCGCCAGCAGGGGTCAAACAGGGGGCGCGCGGACTGAAGCTTTCTTT. As protein: CASRGQTGGARTEAFF.